Here is one T cell receptor (beta chain) with its context. The target antigen is unknown. The repertoire was sequenced with immunoSEQ multiplex PCR; TCRdb's copy has only in-frame clones and lacks some. This table has about 65,000 clones, approximately 87% appearing once. This record belongs to a study of lymphopenia after photon versus proton radiotherapy. Whole-study findings and limits: Relative stability marked proton patients; photon patients lost diversity and naive cells. Oligoclonal CD8+ Temra expansion after nadir drove photon patients' diversity drop.

The CDR3 has 15 residues. J was trimmed by 4 bases and V by 3 bases; bases with no gene match: 5. Per germline, CDR1 SGHKS and CDR2 YYEKEE (reference sequence). The chain employs TRBV5-5 and TRBJ2-2; 8 nucleotides match TRBD1. The sequence was obtained from an elderly man with esophageal cancer. The input for sequencing was peripheral blood, taken from a patient treated with proton-based radiotherapy. CDR3 in amino acids: CASSSTGAGTGELFF. The CDR3 nucleotides are TGTGCCAGCAGCTCGACAGGGGCGGGCACCGGGGAGCTGTTTTTT. Filled out from reference TRBV5-5 and TRBJ2-2, the complete variable domain reads DAGVTQSPTHLIKTRGQQVTLRCSPISGHKSVSWYQQVLGQGPQFIFQYYEKEERGRGNFPDRFSARQFPNYSSELNVNALLLGDSALYLCASSSTGAGTGELFFGEGSRLTVL.